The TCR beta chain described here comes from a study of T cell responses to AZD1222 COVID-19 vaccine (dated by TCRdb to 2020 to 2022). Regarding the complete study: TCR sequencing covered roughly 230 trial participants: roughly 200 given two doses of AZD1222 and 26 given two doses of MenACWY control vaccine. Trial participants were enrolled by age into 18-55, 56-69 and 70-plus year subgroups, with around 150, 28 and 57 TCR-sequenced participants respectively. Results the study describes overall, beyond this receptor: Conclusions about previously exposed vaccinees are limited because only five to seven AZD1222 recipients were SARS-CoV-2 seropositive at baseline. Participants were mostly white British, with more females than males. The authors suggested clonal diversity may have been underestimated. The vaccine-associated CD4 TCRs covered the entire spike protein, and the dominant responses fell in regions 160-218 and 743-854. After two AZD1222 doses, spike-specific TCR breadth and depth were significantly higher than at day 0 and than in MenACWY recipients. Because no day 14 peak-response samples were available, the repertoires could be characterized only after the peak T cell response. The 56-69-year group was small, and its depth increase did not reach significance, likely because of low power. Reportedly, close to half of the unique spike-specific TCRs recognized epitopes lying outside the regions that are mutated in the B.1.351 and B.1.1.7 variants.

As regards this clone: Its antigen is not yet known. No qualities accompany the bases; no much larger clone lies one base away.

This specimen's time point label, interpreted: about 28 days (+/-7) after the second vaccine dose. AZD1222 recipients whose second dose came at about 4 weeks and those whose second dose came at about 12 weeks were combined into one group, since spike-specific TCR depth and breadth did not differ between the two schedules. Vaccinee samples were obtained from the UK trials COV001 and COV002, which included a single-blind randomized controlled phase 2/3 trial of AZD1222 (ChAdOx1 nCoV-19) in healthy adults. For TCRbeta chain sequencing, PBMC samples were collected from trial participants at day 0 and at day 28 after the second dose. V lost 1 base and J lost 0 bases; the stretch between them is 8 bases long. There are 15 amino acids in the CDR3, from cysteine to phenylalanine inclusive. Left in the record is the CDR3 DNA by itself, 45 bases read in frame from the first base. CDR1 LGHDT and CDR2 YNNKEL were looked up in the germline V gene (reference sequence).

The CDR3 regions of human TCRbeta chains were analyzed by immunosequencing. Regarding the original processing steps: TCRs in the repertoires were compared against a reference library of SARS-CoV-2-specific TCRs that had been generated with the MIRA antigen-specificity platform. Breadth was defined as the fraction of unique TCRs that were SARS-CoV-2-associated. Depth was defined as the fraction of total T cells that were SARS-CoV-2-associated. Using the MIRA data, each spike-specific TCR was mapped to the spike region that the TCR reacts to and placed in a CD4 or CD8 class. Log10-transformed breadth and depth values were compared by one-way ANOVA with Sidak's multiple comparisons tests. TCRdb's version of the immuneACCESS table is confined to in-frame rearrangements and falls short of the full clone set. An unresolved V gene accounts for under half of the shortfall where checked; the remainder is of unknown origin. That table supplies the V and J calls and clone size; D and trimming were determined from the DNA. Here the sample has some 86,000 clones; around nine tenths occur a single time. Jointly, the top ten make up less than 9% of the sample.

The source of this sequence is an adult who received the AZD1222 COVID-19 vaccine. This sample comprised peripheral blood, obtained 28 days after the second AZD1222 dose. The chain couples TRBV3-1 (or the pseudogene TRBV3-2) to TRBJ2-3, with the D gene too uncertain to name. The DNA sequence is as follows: TGTGCCAGCAGCCAAGTTATGGAGAGCACAGATACGCAGTATTTT. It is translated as CASSQVMESTDTQYF.